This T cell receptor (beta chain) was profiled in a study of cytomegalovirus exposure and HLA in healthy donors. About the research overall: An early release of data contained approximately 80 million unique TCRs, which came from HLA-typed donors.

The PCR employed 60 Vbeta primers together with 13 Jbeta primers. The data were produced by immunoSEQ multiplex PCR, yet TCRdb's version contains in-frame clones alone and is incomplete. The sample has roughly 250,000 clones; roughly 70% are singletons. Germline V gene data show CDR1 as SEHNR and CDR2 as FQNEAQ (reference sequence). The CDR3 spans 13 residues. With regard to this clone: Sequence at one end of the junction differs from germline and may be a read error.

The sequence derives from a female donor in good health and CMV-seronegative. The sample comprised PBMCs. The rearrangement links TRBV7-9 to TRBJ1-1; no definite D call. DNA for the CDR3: TGTTCCAGCAGCTTACGAGGGAACACTGAAGCTTTCTTT. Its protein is CSSSLRGNTEAFF.